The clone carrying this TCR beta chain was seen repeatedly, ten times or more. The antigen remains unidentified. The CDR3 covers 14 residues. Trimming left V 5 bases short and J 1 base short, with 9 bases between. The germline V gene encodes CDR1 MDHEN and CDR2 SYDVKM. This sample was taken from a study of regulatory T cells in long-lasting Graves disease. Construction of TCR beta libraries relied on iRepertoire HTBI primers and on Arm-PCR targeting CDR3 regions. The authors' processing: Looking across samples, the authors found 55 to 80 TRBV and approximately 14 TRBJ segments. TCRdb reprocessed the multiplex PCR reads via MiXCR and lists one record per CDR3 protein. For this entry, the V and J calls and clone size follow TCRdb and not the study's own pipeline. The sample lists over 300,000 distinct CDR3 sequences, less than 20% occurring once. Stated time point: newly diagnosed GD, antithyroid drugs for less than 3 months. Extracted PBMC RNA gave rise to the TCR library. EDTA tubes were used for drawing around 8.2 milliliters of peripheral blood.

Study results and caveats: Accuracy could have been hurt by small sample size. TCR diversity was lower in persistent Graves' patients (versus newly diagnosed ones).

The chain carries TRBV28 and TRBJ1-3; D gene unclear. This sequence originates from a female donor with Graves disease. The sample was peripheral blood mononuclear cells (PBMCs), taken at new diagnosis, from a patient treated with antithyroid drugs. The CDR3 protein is CASSTTGSGNTIYF. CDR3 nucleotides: TGTGCCAGCAGTACGACGGGGTCTGGAAACACCATATATTTT.